The present entry profiles one TCR beta chain with its context. Its antigen is unidentified. The data originate from a study of graft-versus-host responses after intestinal transplantation. Whole-study results and caveats: Individuals carrying graft-donor T cell macrochimerism showed high graft-versus-host to host-versus-graft clonal ratios in allografts.

Data came from immunoSEQ multiplex PCR; TCRdb stores just in-frame clones and leaves some out. The sample lists 90,000 or so clones, 82% occurring once. Here the sequenced sample was unstimulated CD4+ T cells sorted from spleen or lymph node cells, taken before intestinal transplant. The sequence was obtained from a human donor who received an intestinal transplant.

The CDR3 DNA follows: TGTGCCAGCAAAGGGGGGGAGACCACCCGTTATGAGCAGTTCTTC. It is translated as CASKGGETTRYEQFF. This chain uses TRBV5-4 with TRBJ2-1; a possible D gene is TRBD2 (7 bases). This CDR3 comprises 15 residues. The V gene lost 6 bases and the J gene lost 8 bases, with 21 bases spanning the gap. CDR1 and CDR2 from the germline V gene are SGHNT and YYREEE (reference sequence).